The 29 T cell receptor beta chains reported below all come from one sample, sequenced in a study of CXCR3-negative and CXCR3-positive naive CD8 T cells (dated by TCRdb to between 2018 and 2020). Instrument used: NextSeq 550. The Human TCR Profiling Kit (MiLaboratory) was used to make UMI-labeled 5' RACE TRB cDNA libraries. Reprocessed by TCRdb, the reads give a single entry per CDR3 protein sequence, without DNA. The table kept for this sample lists around 63,000 distinct CDR3 sequences. The top ten hold roughly 0.73% of the sample. The antigens of these receptors remain unknown. What the study reported, not specific to this receptor: Compared with CXCR3-negative naive cells, CXCR3-positive naive cells had TRB CDR3s with higher hydrophobicity (lower Kidera factor 4), lower energy, and higher strength and volume indices.

The sample consisted of naive CXCR3+ CD8+ T cells from blood. Interpreted using the paper, the cell subset or site label stands for: CD45RO-CCR7+CD27+CD95- naive CD8+ T cells expressing CXCR3 (TNR3+). These receptors were obtained from a human donor in good health. Some clones in this sample may be carry-over from other donors' samples.

The rearrangement joins TRBV12-3 or TRBV12-4 to TRBJ1-2. The CDR3 totals 14 residues. The CDR3 loop reads CASSPVREDYGYTF.

This chain links TRBV2 with TRBJ2-3; the D call of TRBD1 rests on TCRdb alone, since no DNA is present to check it. The V gene's germline CDR1 is SNHLY and CDR2 FYNNEI. The CDR3 consists of 14 residues. CDR3 sequence: CASTPGRSTDTQYF.

The V and J genes are TRBV10-3 and TRBJ2-7; the D gene TCRdb calls, TRBD2, cannot be checked with no DNA. Germline values: CDR1 ENHRY, CDR2 SYGVKD. The CDR3 has 14 residues. The chain's CDR3 is CAISESSAQSEQYF.

The chain recombines TRBV12-3 or TRBV12-4 with TRBJ2-3. The CDR3 has 14 amino acids. The CDR3 region is CASSPTLAADTQYF.

V is TRBV11-2 and J is TRBJ2-2; the TRBD1 assignment by TCRdb is unverifiable without DNA. This CDR3 is built from 17 residues. Germline V gives CDR1 SGHAT, CDR2 FQNNGV. CDR3 sequence: CASSLAVYRVYTGELFF.

The chain is built from TRBV9 and TRBJ2-5; no DNA is available, so the TRBD1 call from TCRdb remains unchecked. CDR3 length equals 16 residues. The germline V gene encodes CDR1 SGDLS and CDR2 YYNGEE. This CDR3 is CASSVGQGPFQETQYF.

The chain recombines TRBV29-1 with TRBJ2-2; TCRdb selects TRBD2, and the lack of DNA leaves this call unchecked. The CDR3 is 14 residues long. Germline V lookup: CDR1 SQVTM, CDR2 ANQGSEA. The CDR3 reads CSVLAGEVTGELFF.

The chain links TRBV27 to TRBJ2-7. The CDR3 loop spans 13 amino acids. The germline V gene has CDR1 MNHEY and CDR2 SMNVEV (reference sequence). CDR3 sequence: CASSLSLDREQYF.

This chain joins TRBV19 and TRBJ2-7; TCRdb proposes TRBD2, but this gene call is untestable without DNA. The CDR3 contains 14 residues. CDR1 is LNHDA, CDR2 SQIVND, per germline (reference sequence). This CDR3 is CASRVAGGSYEQYF.

V gene TRBV5-1 combines with J gene TRBJ2-6; without DNA, the TCRdb call of TRBD2 cannot be checked. The germline CDR1 and CDR2 sequences are SGHRS and YFSETQ. The CDR3 sequence is 16 residues long. CDR3 loop: CASSPDWAPGANVLTF.

This rearrangement joins TRBV20-1 to TRBJ2-1; TCRdb selects TRBD1, and the lack of DNA leaves this call unchecked. The V gene's germline CDR1 is DFQATT and CDR2 SNEGSKA (reference sequence). The CDR3 is 14 residues long. CDR3 loop: CSARAKTGSGEQFF.

This sequence joins TRBV10-3 and TRBJ1-1; lacking DNA, the TRBD1 call made by TCRdb goes unchecked. Per germline, CDR1 ENHRY and CDR2 SYGVKD. This CDR3 comprises 14 residues. The CDR3 is CAISDRDKNTEAFF.

The chain carries TRBV5-6 and TRBJ2-1; TCRdb indicates TRBD1, and absent DNA this call remains unverified. The CDR3 is made up of 14 amino acids. CDR1 is SGHDT, CDR2 YYEEEE, per germline. The CDR3: CASSPWRGANEQFF.

The V gene is TRBV5-1, the J gene TRBJ2-7; TCRdb lists TRBD1, though no DNA is available to test this call. The CDR3 contains 12 residues. Germline lookup yields CDR1 SGHRS and CDR2 YFSETQ. The CDR3 region is CASSLQGDEQYF.

The chain employs TRBV29-1 and TRBJ1-2. The CDR3 is made up of 14 amino acids. The V gene's germline CDR1 is SQVTM and CDR2 ANQGSEA. The CDR3 loop is CSVEWAGANYGYTF. The whole variable domain, remainder taken from reference TRBV29-1 and TRBJ1-2, is SAVISQKPSRDICQRGTSLTIQCQVDSQVTMMFWYRQQPGQSLTLIATANQGSEATYESGFVIDKFPISRPNLTFSTLTVSNMSPEDSSIYLCSVEWAGANYGYTFGSGTRLTVV.

This chain connects TRBV2 to TRBJ2-1; the D call of TRBD2 rests on TCRdb alone, since no DNA is present to check it. The CDR3 is made up of 15 amino acids. Germline CDR1 and CDR2: SNHLY and FYNNEI. This CDR3 is CASSAASGGAHEQFF.

The J gene is TRBJ2-7, the V gene TRBV7-9; TCRdb designates TRBD1, a call that cannot be tested without DNA. The CDR3 spans 18 residues. Germline V lookup: CDR1 SEHNR, CDR2 FQNEAQ (reference sequence). The CDR3 sequence is CASSPRLPHRDNFYEQYF.

V is TRBV12-3 or TRBV12-4 and J is TRBJ2-2; TCRdb calls TRBD1, which cannot be checked without DNA. The CDR3 runs to 16 residues. CDR3 protein: CASSLPGDRATGELFF.

The genes are TRBV4-3 and TRBJ2-1; TCRdb lists TRBD1, though no DNA is available to test this call. The CDR3 runs 15 residues. Germline values: CDR1 LGHNA, CDR2 YSLEER. The CDR3 protein is CASSQVPGRFQEQFF.

The genes are TRBV6-6 and TRBJ2-1. This CDR3 comprises 14 residues. Germline CDR1 reads MNHNY; CDR2 reads SVGAGI (reference sequence). CDR3 sequence reads: CASSPTDSVNEQFF.

The genes are TRBV7-3 and TRBJ2-7; TCRdb calls TRBD1, which cannot be checked without DNA. From germline, CDR1 is SGHTA and CDR2 FQGTGA. The CDR3 runs to 17 residues. The CDR3 sequence: CASSPNRRIPWDYEQYF.

The chain uses TRBV13 and TRBJ2-1; TCRdb indicates TRBD1, and absent DNA this call remains unverified. The CDR3 spans 17 residues. CDR1 and CDR2 from the germline V gene are PRHDT and FYEKMQ (reference sequence). CDR3 amino acids: CASSLGPSGGIYNEQFF.

In terms of frequency, this clonotype is medium-sized (0.01 to 0.1%). This chain uses TRBV4-3 with TRBJ2-2; TCRdb gives TRBD2 as the D gene, but with no DNA this cannot be confirmed. The CDR3 contains 16 residues. CDR1 and CDR2 from the germline V gene are LGHNA and YSLEER. This CDR3 is CASSQEGRGAAGELFF.

This sequence joins TRBV6-2 or TRBV6-3 and TRBJ2-2; the TRBD2 assignment by TCRdb is unverifiable without DNA. CDR1 MNHEY and CDR2 SVGEGT come from the germline V gene. This CDR3 is built from 15 residues. The CDR3 protein is CASSSGTSNTGELFF.

CDR3 amino acids: CASSYSTQFYGYTF. V is TRBV6-6 and J is TRBJ1-2. The CDR3 totals 14 residues. Germline-derived CDR1 and CDR2 are MNHNY and SVGAGI (reference sequence).

The chain recombines TRBV6-5 with TRBJ1-1; TCRdb's D call of TRBD1 is untestable without DNA. Germline V gene lookup returns CDR1 MNHEY and CDR2 SVGAGI. This CDR3 contains 14 residues. The CDR3 spells CASSYTGGNTEAFF.

The rearrangement links TRBV5-6 to TRBJ2-7. This CDR3 contains 13 residues. The germline V gene has CDR1 SGHDT and CDR2 YYEEEE. The CDR3 sequence: CASSLERDYEQYF.

This sequence joins TRBV12-3 or TRBV12-4 and TRBJ2-3. The CDR3 spans 12 residues. This CDR3 reads CASSFGTDTQYF.

V is TRBV11-2 and J is TRBJ1-1. CDR3 length equals 13 residues. Germline V gene lookup returns CDR1 SGHAT and CDR2 FQNNGV. CDR3 residues: CASSSDWNTEAFF.